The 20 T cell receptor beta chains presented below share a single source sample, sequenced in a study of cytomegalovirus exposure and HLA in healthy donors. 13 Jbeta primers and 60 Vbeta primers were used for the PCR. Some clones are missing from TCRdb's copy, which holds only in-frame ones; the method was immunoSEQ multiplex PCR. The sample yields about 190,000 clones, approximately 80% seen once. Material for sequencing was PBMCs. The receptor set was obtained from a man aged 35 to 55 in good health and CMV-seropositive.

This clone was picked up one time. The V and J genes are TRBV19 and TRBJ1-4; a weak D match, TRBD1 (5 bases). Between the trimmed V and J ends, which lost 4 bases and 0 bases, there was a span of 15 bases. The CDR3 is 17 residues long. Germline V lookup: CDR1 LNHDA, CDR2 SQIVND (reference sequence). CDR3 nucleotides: TGTGCCAGTAGTAGGGAGGGACGGCGTGCAACTAATGAAAAACTGTTTTTT. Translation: CASSREGRRATNEKLFF.

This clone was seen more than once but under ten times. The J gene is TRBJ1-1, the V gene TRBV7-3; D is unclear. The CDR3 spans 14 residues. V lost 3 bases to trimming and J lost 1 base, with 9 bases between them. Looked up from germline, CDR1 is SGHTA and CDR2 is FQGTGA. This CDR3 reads CASSLTGQNTEAFF. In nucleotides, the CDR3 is TGTGCCAGCAGCTTGACGGGTCAGAACACTGAAGCTTTCTTT.

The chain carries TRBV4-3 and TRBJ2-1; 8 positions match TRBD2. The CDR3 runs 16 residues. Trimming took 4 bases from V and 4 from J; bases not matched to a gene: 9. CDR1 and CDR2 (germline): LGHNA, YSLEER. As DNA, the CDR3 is TGCGCCAGCAGCCCCTGGGGCCTAGCGGGTTACAATGAGCAGTTCTTC. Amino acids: CASSPWGLAGYNEQFF.

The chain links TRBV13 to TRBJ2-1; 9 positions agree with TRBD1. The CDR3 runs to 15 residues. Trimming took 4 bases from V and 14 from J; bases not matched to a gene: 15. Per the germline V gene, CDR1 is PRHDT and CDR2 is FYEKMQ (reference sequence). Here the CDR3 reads CASSSGTGLLSYEFF. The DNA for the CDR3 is TGTGCCAGCAGCTCCGGGACAGGGCTCCTCTCCTATGAGTTCTTC. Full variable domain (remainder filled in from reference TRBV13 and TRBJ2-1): AAGVIQSPRHLIKEKRETATLKCYPIPRHDTVYWYQQGPGQDPQFLISFYEKMQSDKGSIPDRFSAQQFSDYHSELNMSSLELGDSALYFCASSSGTGLLSYEFFGPGTRLTVL.

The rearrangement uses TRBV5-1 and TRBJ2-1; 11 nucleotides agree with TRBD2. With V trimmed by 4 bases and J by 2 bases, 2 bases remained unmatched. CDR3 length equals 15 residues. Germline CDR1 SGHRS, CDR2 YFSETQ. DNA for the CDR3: TGCGCCAGCAGCGCGGGACTAGCGGCCTACAATGAGCAGTTCTTC. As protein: CASSAGLAAYNEQFF.

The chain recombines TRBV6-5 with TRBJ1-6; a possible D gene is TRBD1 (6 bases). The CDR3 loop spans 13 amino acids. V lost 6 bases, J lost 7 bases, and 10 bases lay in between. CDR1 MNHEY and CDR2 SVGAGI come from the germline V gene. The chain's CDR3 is CASRPGQNSPLHF. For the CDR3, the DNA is TGTGCCAGCAGACCCGGACAGAATTCACCCCTCCACTTT.

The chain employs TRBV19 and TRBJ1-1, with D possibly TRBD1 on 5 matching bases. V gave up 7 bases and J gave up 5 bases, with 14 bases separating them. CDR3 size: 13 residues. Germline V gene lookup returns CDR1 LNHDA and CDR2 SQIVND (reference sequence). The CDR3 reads CASIKIGGTEAFF. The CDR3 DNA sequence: TGTGCCAGTATCAAAATCGGGGGGACTGAAGCTTTCTTT.

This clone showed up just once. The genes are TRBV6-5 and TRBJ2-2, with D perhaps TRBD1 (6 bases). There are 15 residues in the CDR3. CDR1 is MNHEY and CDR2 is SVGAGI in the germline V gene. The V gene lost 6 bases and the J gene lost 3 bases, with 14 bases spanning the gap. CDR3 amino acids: CASRIVSGDTGELFF. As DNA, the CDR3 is TGTGCCAGCAGGATCGTGTCAGGGGACACCGGGGAGCTGTTTTTT.

CDR3 coding DNA: TGTGCCAGCAGTGAAATGGGACAGGGCGGGGAGACCCAGTACTTC. Translation: CASSEMGQGGETQYF. The chain combines TRBV2 with TRBJ2-5; 9 nucleotides match TRBD1. CDR1 is SNHLY and CDR2 is FYNNEI in the germline V gene. Trimming at V came to 2 bases and at J to 5 bases, leaving 6 bases not matched to a gene. The CDR3 sequence is 15 residues long.

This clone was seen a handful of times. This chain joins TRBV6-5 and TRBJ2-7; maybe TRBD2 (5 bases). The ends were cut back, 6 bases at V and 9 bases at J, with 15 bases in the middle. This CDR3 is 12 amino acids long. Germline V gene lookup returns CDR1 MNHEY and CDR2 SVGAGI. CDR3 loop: CASSPGIPVQYF. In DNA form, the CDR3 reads TGTGCCAGCAGCCCGGGGATTCCGGTGCAGTACTTC.

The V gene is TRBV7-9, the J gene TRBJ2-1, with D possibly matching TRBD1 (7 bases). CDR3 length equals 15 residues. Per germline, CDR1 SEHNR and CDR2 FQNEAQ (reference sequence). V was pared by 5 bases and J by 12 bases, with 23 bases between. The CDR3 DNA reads TGTGCCAGCAGCCCCCGCGGGACAGCTACTGGAAGGCAGTTCTTC. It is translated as CASSPRGTATGRQFF.

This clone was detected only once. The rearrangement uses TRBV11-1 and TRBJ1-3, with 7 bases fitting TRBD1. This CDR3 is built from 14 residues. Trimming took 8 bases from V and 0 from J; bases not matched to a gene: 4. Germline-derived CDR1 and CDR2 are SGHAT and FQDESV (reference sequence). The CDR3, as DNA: TGTGCCAGCGGCGACAGGGCCTCTGGAAACACCATATATTTT. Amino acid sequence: CASGDRASGNTIYF.

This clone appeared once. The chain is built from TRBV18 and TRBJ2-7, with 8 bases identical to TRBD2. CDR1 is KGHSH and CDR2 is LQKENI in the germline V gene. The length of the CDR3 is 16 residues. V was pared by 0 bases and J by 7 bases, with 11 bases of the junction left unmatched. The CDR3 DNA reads TGTGCCAGCTCACCACCCAGCGGGAGTGGCCCTCTGGAGCAGTACTTC. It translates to CASSPPSGSGPLEQYF.

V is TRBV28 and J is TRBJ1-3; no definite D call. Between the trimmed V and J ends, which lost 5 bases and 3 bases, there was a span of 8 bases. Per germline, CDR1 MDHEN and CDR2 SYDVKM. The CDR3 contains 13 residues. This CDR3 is CASSPQFGNTIYF. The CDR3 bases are TGTGCCAGCAGTCCCCAGTTTGGAAACACCATATATTTT.

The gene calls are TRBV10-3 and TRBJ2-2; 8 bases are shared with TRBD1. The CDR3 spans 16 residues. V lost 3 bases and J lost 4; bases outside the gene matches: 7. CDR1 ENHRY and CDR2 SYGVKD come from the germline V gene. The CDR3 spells CAISDRQGIGTGELFF. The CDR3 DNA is TGTGCCATCAGTGATCGACAGGGGATAGGCACCGGGGAGCTGTTTTTT.

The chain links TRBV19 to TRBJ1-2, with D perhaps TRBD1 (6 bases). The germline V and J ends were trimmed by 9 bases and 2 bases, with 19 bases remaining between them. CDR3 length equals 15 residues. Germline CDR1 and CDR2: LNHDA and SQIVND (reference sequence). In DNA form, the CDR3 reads TGTGCCAGCCGGGTCCAGGGGAAACGAAACTATGGCTACACCTTC. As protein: CASRVQGKRNYGYTF.

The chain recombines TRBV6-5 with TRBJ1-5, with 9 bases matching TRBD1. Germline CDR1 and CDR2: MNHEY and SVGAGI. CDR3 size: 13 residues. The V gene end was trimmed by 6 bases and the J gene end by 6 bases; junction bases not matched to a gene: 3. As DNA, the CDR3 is TGTGCCAGCAGGGCGGGACAGGGTCAGCCCCAGCATTTT. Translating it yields CASRAGQGQPQHF.

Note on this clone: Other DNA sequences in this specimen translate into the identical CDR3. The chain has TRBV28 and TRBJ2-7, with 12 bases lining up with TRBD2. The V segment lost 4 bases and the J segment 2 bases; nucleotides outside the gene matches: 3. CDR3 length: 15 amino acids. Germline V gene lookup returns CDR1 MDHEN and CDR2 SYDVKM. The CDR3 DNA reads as TGTGCCAGCAGTTCCTCTAGCGGGAGGGCCTACGAGCAGTACTTC. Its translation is CASSSSSGRAYEQYF.

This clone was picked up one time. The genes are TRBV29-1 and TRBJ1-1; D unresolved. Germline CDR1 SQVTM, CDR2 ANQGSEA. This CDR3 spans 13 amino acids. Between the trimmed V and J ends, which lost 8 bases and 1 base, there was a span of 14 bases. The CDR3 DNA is TGCAGCCCCCGCCGGCAGGAGAACACTGAAGCTTTCTTT. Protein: CSPRRQENTEAFF.

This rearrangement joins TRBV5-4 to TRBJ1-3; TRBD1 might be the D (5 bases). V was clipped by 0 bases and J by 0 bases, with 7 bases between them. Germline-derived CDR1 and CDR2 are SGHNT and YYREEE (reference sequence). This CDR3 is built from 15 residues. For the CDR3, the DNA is TGTGCCAGCAGCTTGGGACAGCTCTCTGGAAACACCATATATTTT. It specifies CASSLGQLSGNTIYF.